These 28 T cell receptor beta chains originate from one sample sequenced in a study of T cells expressing NK-cell markers. TCRdb reprocessed the 5' RACE reads, keeping one entry per CDR3 protein, no DNA. This repertoire comprises almost 450,000 distinct CDR3 sequences; its ten largest clones make up 7.3%. The material sequenced was blood T cells: a sorted CD56 or NKG2C T cell subset, CD4+ or CD8+ T cells, or bulk PBMC T cells (not recorded which). Receptor source: a woman between 18 and 75 years old in good health.

The V gene is TRBV7-9, the J gene TRBJ2-2. CDR1 and CDR2 (germline): SEHNR, FQNEAQ (reference sequence). The CDR3 has 14 amino acids. The CDR3 sequence: CASSLAQAAGELFF.

The chain joins TRBV5-1 to TRBJ2-2; TCRdb's D call, TRBD2, is unchecked because there is no DNA. The CDR3 is 18 amino acids. The germline CDR1 and CDR2 sequences are SGHRS and YFSETQ. The chain's CDR3 is CASSRQGTSGGSGGELFF.

The chain carries TRBV7-9 and TRBJ2-1; with no DNA, the TCRdb D assignment of TRBD2 cannot be verified. CDR3 size: 16 residues. Looked up from germline, CDR1 is SEHNR and CDR2 is FQNEAQ (reference sequence). The CDR3: CASSSAGGSSYNEQFF.

The chain uses TRBV12-3 or TRBV12-4 and TRBJ1-5; absent DNA, TCRdb's TRBD1 call cannot be checked. This CDR3 is built from 14 residues. The CDR3 sequence: CASSFDRGDQPQHF.

The chain combines TRBV20-1 with TRBJ2-7; TCRdb's assignment of TRBD1 cannot be checked, as there is no DNA. From germline, CDR1 is DFQATT and CDR2 SNEGSKA (reference sequence). CDR3 length: 13 amino acids. CDR3 amino acids: CSARGDRTYEQYF.

The V and J genes are TRBV12-3 or TRBV12-4 and TRBJ2-2. CDR3 length equals 15 residues. CDR3 protein: CASSLGFANTGELFF.

The chain links TRBV10-3 to TRBJ2-2; TCRdb proposes TRBD1, but this gene call is untestable without DNA. Per germline, CDR1 ENHRY and CDR2 SYGVKD. This CDR3 is built from 16 residues. CDR3 residues: CAINKDRASNTGELFF.

The CDR3: CASSLGTGITNTGELFF. The V call is TRBV12-3 or TRBV12-4, the J call TRBJ2-2; TCRdb's D gene call, TRBD1, goes unchecked for lack of DNA. CDR3 size: 17 residues.

This chain links TRBV27 with TRBJ1-2; TCRdb calls TRBD1, which cannot be checked without DNA. The V gene's germline CDR1 is MNHEY and CDR2 SMNVEV (reference sequence). The CDR3 is made up of 15 amino acids. The CDR3 reads CASSLLPITGYGYTF.

The gene calls are TRBV12-5 and TRBJ2-1; TCRdb picks TRBD1, but there is no DNA to check that call. CDR1 is LGHNT, CDR2 FRNRAP, per germline. This CDR3 has 14 amino acids. The CDR3 loop reads CASGLWGSSDEQFF. The full variable domain, its missing parts supplied by reference TRBV12-5 and TRBJ2-1, is DARVTQTPRHKVTEMGQEVTMRCQPILGHNTVFWYRQTMMQGLELLAYFRNRAPLDDSGMPKDRFSAEMPDATLATLKIQPSEPRDSAVYFCASGLWGSSDEQFFGPGTRLTVL.

The gene calls are TRBV7-8 and TRBJ2-5; TCRdb reports TRBD1, a call that lacks DNA to check it against. CDR1 is SGHVS, CDR2 FQNEAQ, per germline. The CDR3 is 12 residues long. The chain's CDR3 is CASIQPPGTQYF.

The chain has TRBV7-2 and TRBJ2-7; TCRdb names TRBD2, which stays unverified in the absence of DNA. This CDR3 is built from 15 residues. CDR1 is SGHTA and CDR2 is FQGNSA in the germline V gene. CDR3 sequence: CASTPGGLAGFEQYF.

The chain links TRBV25-1 to TRBJ1-3; the TCRdb D gene call, TRBD1, has no DNA to confirm it. The CDR3 sequence is 16 residues long. Germline values: CDR1 MGHDK, CDR2 SYGVNS. This CDR3 reads CASSEGTGYSGNTIYF. The whole variable domain, remainder taken from reference TRBV25-1 and TRBJ1-3, is EADIYQTPRYLVIGTGKKITLECSQTMGHDKMYWYQQDPGMELHLIHYSYGVNSTEKGDLSSESTVSRIRTEHFPLTLESARPSHTSQYLCASSEGTGYSGNTIYFGEGSWLTVV.

This sequence joins TRBV28 and TRBJ1-1; the D gene TCRdb calls, TRBD1, cannot be checked with no DNA. Germline CDR1 is MDHEN and CDR2 is SYDVKM. The CDR3 sequence is 14 residues long. The CDR3 region is CASTRTGGPTEAFF.

The rearrangement uses TRBV12-3 or TRBV12-4 and TRBJ1-1; the TRBD1 assignment by TCRdb is unverifiable without DNA. This CDR3 is 13 amino acids long. The CDR3 region is CASLGTKNTEAFF.

V usage is TRBV6-2 or TRBV6-3 and J usage is TRBJ2-7; TCRdb lists TRBD1, though no DNA is available to test this call. The CDR3 covers 15 residues. Germline V gives CDR1 MNHEY, CDR2 SVGEGT. CDR3 sequence reads: CASIFRDRHSDEQYF.

This rearrangement joins TRBV9 to TRBJ1-6; TCRdb indicates TRBD1, and absent DNA this call remains unverified. The CDR3 is made up of 15 amino acids. CDR1 and CDR2 from the germline V gene are SGDLS and YYNGEE. The CDR3 sequence: CASSVVGTGNSPLHF.

This chain links TRBV11-3 with TRBJ2-7; TCRdb's D call, TRBD1, is unchecked because there is no DNA. There are 15 residues in the CDR3. Per germline, CDR1 SGHNT and CDR2 YENEEA. The CDR3 sequence: CASSFQGGGSYEQYF.

This chain joins TRBV20-1 and TRBJ2-7. Germline values: CDR1 DFQATT, CDR2 SNEGSKA (reference sequence). The CDR3 loop spans 11 amino acids. The CDR3 sequence: CSGTDSYEQYF.

The V and J genes are TRBV4-3 and TRBJ2-3; the TRBD2 assignment by TCRdb is unverifiable without DNA. The CDR3 covers 17 residues. The germline gives CDR1 LGHNA, CDR2 YSLEER. The CDR3 protein is CASSQMIAGASTDTQYF.

The rearrangement links TRBV6-1 to TRBJ1-5. Germline V CDR1 and CDR2: MNHNS, SASEGT. The CDR3 runs 17 residues. The CDR3 protein is CASSRSDAGYSNQPQHF.

The chain has TRBV10-3 and TRBJ1-2. The germline V gene has CDR1 ENHRY and CDR2 SYGVKD. The CDR3 loop spans 16 amino acids. The CDR3 loop reads CAISDGEGGPNYGYTF.

The chain employs TRBV11-2 and TRBJ1-3; the TRBD1 assignment by TCRdb is unverifiable without DNA. Looked up from germline, CDR1 is SGHAT and CDR2 is FQNNGV. There are 18 residues in the CDR3. The CDR3 here is CASSSPGQGVRVGNTIYF.

The chain combines TRBV9 with TRBJ2-1; as DNA is missing, the TRBD1 call by TCRdb cannot be tested. CDR3 size: 16 residues. The germline V gene encodes CDR1 SGDLS and CDR2 YYNGEE. The CDR3 loop reads CASSVVPQGQSNEQFF.

The gene calls are TRBV27 and TRBJ1-1. In germline, CDR1 is MNHEY, CDR2 SMNVEV (reference sequence). CDR3 length: 13 residues. The CDR3 is CASSFIANTEAFF.

The rearrangement uses TRBV12-3 or TRBV12-4 and TRBJ2-5. The CDR3 loop spans 11 amino acids. CDR3 amino acids: CASSLGVNQYF.

The chain recombines TRBV7-2 with TRBJ2-5; there is no DNA to check the TCRdb D call of TRBD1. The CDR3 length is 15 residues. Germline V lookup: CDR1 SGHTA, CDR2 FQGNSA. CDR3 amino acids: CASSLQRGPQETQYF.

The gene calls are TRBV7-8 and TRBJ2-7; TCRdb outputs TRBD1, but without DNA this stays unchecked. CDR1 is SGHVS, CDR2 FQNEAQ, per germline. This CDR3 is 16 amino acids long. The CDR3 here is CASSLIGDRGQYEQYF. Drawing the rest from reference TRBV7-8 and TRBJ2-7, the complete variable domain is GAGVSQSPRYKVAKRGQDVALRCDPISGHVSLFWYQQALGQGPEFLTYFQNEAQLDKSGLPSDRFFAERPEGSVSTLKIQRTQQEDSAVYLCASSLIGDRGQYEQYFGPGTRLTVT.